The 27 T cell receptor beta chains presented below share a single source sample, sequenced in a study of CD4 T cells in relation to SARS-CoV-2 and coronaviruses. The protocol was immunoSEQ multiplex PCR, while the TCRdb copy is restricted to in-frame clones and leaves out a portion. Here the sample spans tens of thousands of clones, 75% to 90% being singletons. Sequencing used memory CD4+ T cells from PBMCs. The receptors derive from an adult with COVID-19.

J is TRBJ1-5 and V is TRBV6-2 or TRBV6-3; D uncertain. V lost 5 bases to trimming and J lost 3 bases, with 8 bases between them. CDR3 size: 13 residues. Germline V gene sequence: CDR1 MNHEY, CDR2 SVGEGT. CDR3 region: CASSPPPNQPQHF. CDR3 nucleotide sequence: TGTGCCAGCAGTCCCCCCCCCAATCAGCCCCAGCATTTT.

This chain uses TRBV10-1 with TRBJ1-1; D remains ambiguous. Deletions cut 0 bases from V and 4 bases from J, with 6 bases between. This CDR3 is 13 amino acids long. Germline values: CDR1 WNHNN, CDR2 SYGVQD (reference sequence). The CDR3: CASSESIITEAFF. As DNA, the CDR3 is TGCGCCAGCAGTGAGTCAATTATCACTGAAGCTTTCTTT.

J is TRBJ2-7 and V is TRBV11-2; D remains ambiguous. Between the trimmed V and J ends, which lost 4 bases and 7 bases, there was a span of 8 bases. CDR3 length: 11 residues. Per the germline V gene, CDR1 is SGHAT and CDR2 is FQNNGV. The CDR3 loop reads CASSSAREQYF. Written as DNA, the CDR3 is TGTGCCAGCAGCTCCGCTCGAGAGCAGTACTTC.

V and J are TRBV3-1 (or the pseudogene TRBV3-2) and TRBJ1-4; TRBD1 aligns across 7 bases. This CDR3 comprises 15 residues. Germline V lookup: CDR1 LGHDT, CDR2 YNNKEL (reference sequence). The V segment lost 4 bases and the J segment 7 bases; nucleotides outside the gene matches: 9. The CDR3 DNA reads as TGTGCCAGCAGCCCGGGACAGCCTGTGGGTGAAAAACTGTTTTTT. Encoded protein: CASSPGQPVGEKLFF.

The V call is TRBV5-3, the J call TRBJ2-7, with D tentatively TRBD1 or TRBD2 (5 bases each). TRBV5-3 is an ORF, with its function uncertain. V gave up 2 bases and J gave up 2 bases, with 11 bases separating them. There are 14 residues in the CDR3. The CDR3 loop is CARSFFRGPYEQYF. The DNA for the CDR3 is TGTGCCAGAAGCTTCTTCCGGGGCCCCTACGAGCAGTACTTC.

The chain links TRBV5-1 to TRBJ2-5; D remains unclear. This CDR3 is built from 11 residues. Trimming cost V 3 bases and J 5 bases, with 5 bases left between them. Looked up from germline, CDR1 is SGHRS and CDR2 is YFSETQ. The CDR3 sequence: CASSSRETQYF. In nucleotides, the CDR3 is TGCGCCAGCAGCTCAAGGGAGACCCAGTACTTC.

In its sample, this clone was seen a few times. The rearrangement links TRBV5-4 to TRBJ2-1, with 14 bases aligning to TRBD2. CDR1 SGHNT and CDR2 YYREEE come from the germline V gene (reference sequence). CDR3 length equals 16 residues. V was clipped by 4 bases and J by 5 bases; unmatched bases: 5. Here the CDR3 DNA reads TGTGCCAGCAGCCCACCGGGACTAGCGGGAGACAATGAGCAGTTCTTC. Amino acid sequence: CASSPPGLAGDNEQFF.

The gene calls are TRBV11-2 and TRBJ2-6, with 10 positions matching TRBD1. The CDR3 is made up of 18 amino acids. Germline V gene sequence: CDR1 SGHAT, CDR2 FQNNGV. J gave up 0 bases and V 5 bases, and 7 bases lay outside the gene matches. The CDR3 spells CASSPGQGLSSGANVLTF. The CDR3 DNA sequence: TGTGCCAGCAGCCCGGGACAGGGGCTAAGCTCTGGGGCCAACGTCCTGACTTTC. The entire variable domain, with the rest obtained from reference TRBV11-2 and TRBJ2-6, is as follows: EAGVAQSPRYKIIEKRQSVAFWCNPISGHATLYWYQQILGQGPKLLIQFQNNGVVDDSQLPKDRFSAERLKGVDSTLKIQPAKLEDSAVYLCASSPGQGLSSGANVLTFGAGSRLTVL.

The chain's CDR3 is CASSKLTSRETQYF. Here the CDR3 DNA reads TGTGCCAGCAGTAAGTTGACTAGTCGAGAGACCCAGTACTTC. The V and J genes are TRBV2 and TRBJ2-5, with a weak D call TRBD2 (6 bases). This CDR3 region has 14 residues. CDR1 and CDR2 from the germline V gene are SNHLY and FYNNEI. V lost 5 bases to trimming and J lost 4 bases, with 14 bases between them.

The V and J genes are TRBV7-2 and TRBJ2-3; TRBD2 matches 7 bases. The germline gives CDR1 SGHTA, CDR2 FQGNSA. The CDR3 is made up of 15 amino acids. After removal of 5 bases from V and 2 bases from J, the junction contained 7 bases not matched to a gene. The CDR3 region has the DNA TGTGCCAGCAGCCAAAGCGGGATGGACACAGATACGCAGTATTTT. Its translation: CASSQSGMDTDTQYF.

The chain employs TRBV5-1 and TRBJ1-2; tentatively, D is TRBD1 (5 bases). The germline V gene encodes CDR1 SGHRS and CDR2 YFSETQ. The CDR3 consists of 15 residues. The V end lost 1 base, the J end lost 5 bases, and 15 bases lay between the germline ends. This CDR3 reads CASSLSTVSSYGYTF. The CDR3 nucleotides read TGCGCCAGCAGCTTGTCGACAGTATCTTCTTATGGCTACACCTTC.

This chain links TRBV30 with TRBJ1-6; weak D call: TRBD1 (5 bases). The CDR3 spans 14 residues. The V and J ends lost 8 bases and 7 bases respectively, with 18 bases between them. Germline lookup yields CDR1 GTSNPN and CDR2 SVGIG (reference sequence). The CDR3 DNA sequence: TGTGCCATCCCGCAGGGAACGCAGAATTCACCCCTCCACTTT. Its translation is CAIPQGTQNSPLHF.

The chain couples TRBV20-1 to TRBJ2-3; 10 bases align to TRBD2. V was pared by 3 bases and J by 4 bases, with 7 bases of the junction left unmatched. The CDR3 sequence is 15 residues long. Per the germline V gene, CDR1 is DFQATT and CDR2 is SNEGSKA (reference sequence). In DNA, the CDR3 is TGCAGTGCTAGTGACCCGCTAGCGGGAGCAGATACGCAGTATTTT. Its protein product is CSASDPLAGADTQYF.

The chain's CDR3 is CASSGLIFGVLSSYEQYF. For the CDR3, the DNA is TGTGCCAGCAGTGGCCTAATATTTGGGGTCCTAAGCTCCTACGAGCAGTACTTC. This rearrangement joins TRBV2 to TRBJ2-7; D is uncertain. V lost 4 bases, J lost 0 bases, and 22 bases lay in between. Germline V gives CDR1 SNHLY, CDR2 FYNNEI. The CDR3 spans 18 residues.

The CDR3 here is CAWNLLGTIYGYTF. The CDR3 nucleotides read TGTGCCTGGAACCTGCTCGGGACTATCTATGGCTACACCTTC. The V gene is TRBV30, the J gene TRBJ1-2, with a possible D match to TRBD1 (5 bases). The germline V gene encodes CDR1 GTSNPN and CDR2 SVGIG (reference sequence). Trimming cost V 4 bases and J 4 bases, with 16 bases left between them. This CDR3 has 14 residues.

The rearrangement uses TRBV7-6 and TRBJ2-2, with D unresolved. The CDR3 is 15 amino acids. Germline lookup yields CDR1 SGHVS and CDR2 FNYEAQ. The germline V and J ends were trimmed by 1 base and 0 bases, with 6 bases remaining between them. This chain's CDR3 is CASSLEWANTGELFF. As DNA, the CDR3 is TGTGCCAGCAGCTTAGAGTGGGCGAACACCGGGGAGCTGTTTTTT.

This clone was recorded a few times. This chain uses TRBV7-2 with TRBJ1-1, with a possible D match to TRBD1 (5 bases). Trimming removed 7 bases from V and 6 bases from J, with 18 bases in between. Germline CDR1 SGHTA, CDR2 FQGNSA. This CDR3 is 14 amino acids long. CDR3 nucleotides: TGTGCCAGCATCCTCCAAGGGGCCACCGCTGAAGCTTTCTTT. Protein: CASILQGATAEAFF.

This chain uses TRBV7-6 with TRBJ2-7; 10 positions agree with TRBD2. The germline gives CDR1 SGHVS, CDR2 FNYEAQ. This CDR3 comprises 15 residues. The V segment lost 2 bases and the J segment 4 bases; nucleotides outside the gene matches: 5. The CDR3 region is CASSLSGRVAYEQYF. The CDR3 coding sequence is TGTGCCAGCAGCTTAAGCGGGAGGGTTGCGTACGAGCAGTACTTC. Supplemented by reference TRBV7-6 and TRBJ2-7, the full variable domain reads GAGVSQSPRYKVTKRGQDVALRCDPISGHVSLYWYRQALGQGPEFLTYFNYEAQQDKSGLPNDRFSAERPEGSISTLTIQRTEQRDSAMYRCASSLSGRVAYEQYFGPGTRLTVT.

V and J are TRBV2 and TRBJ2-7; D unclear. Germline assignment: CDR1 SNHLY and CDR2 FYNNEI. Trimming removed 6 bases from V and 3 bases from J, with 9 bases in between. This CDR3 spans 12 amino acids. For the CDR3, the DNA is TGTGCCAGCAGAGGAGAGAGCTACGAGCAGTACTTC. This encodes CASRGESYEQYF.

Only a few counts were recorded for this clone. In nucleotides, the CDR3 is TGTGCCAGCAGCTCCGGGACAGCCAATTCACCCCTCCACTTT. Amino acids: CASSSGTANSPLHF. V usage is TRBV3-1 (or the pseudogene TRBV3-2) and J usage is TRBJ1-6; 7 positions match TRBD1. J gave up 7 bases and V 5 bases, and 5 bases lay outside the gene matches. This CDR3 region has 14 residues. Looked up from germline, CDR1 is LGHDT and CDR2 is YNNKEL (reference sequence).

The chain is built from TRBV7-8 and TRBJ2-1; 16 nucleotides line up with TRBD2. Germline CDR1 SGHVS, CDR2 FQNEAQ. This CDR3 region has 18 residues. The ends lost 4 bases at V and 6 bases at J; junction bases unmatched: 9. This CDR3 is CASSSVPGLAGGVNEQFF. DNA for the CDR3: TGTGCCAGCAGCTCTGTCCCGGGACTAGCGGGAGGGGTCAATGAGCAGTTCTTC. The variable domain in full, completed from reference TRBV7-8 and TRBJ2-1, reads GAGVSQSPRYKVAKRGQDVALRCDPISGHVSLFWYQQALGQGPEFLTYFQNEAQLDKSGLPSDRFFAERPEGSVSTLKIQRTQQEDSAVYLCASSSVPGLAGGVNEQFFGPGTRLTVL.

The rearrangement uses TRBV4-1 and TRBJ2-2; D might be TRBD1 or TRBD2, each matching 5 bases. Germline values: CDR1 MGHRA, CDR2 YSYEKL. The CDR3 runs to 17 residues. V lost 5 bases and J lost 4, with 20 bases in between. The CDR3 loop is CASSRGVVGVGTGELFF. The CDR3 nucleotides are TGCGCCAGCAGCAGAGGGGTGGTGGGAGTAGGCACCGGGGAGCTGTTTTTT.

The J gene is TRBJ2-1, the V gene TRBV18; D is perhaps TRBD1 or TRBD2 (5 bases each). The CDR3 spans 18 residues. V lost 5 bases and J lost 0, with 20 bases in between. In germline, CDR1 is KGHSH, CDR2 LQKENI. CDR3 in amino acids: CASSAQGRGRSSYNEQFF. CDR3 in DNA: TGTGCCAGCTCAGCCCAGGGTCGTGGGAGAAGCTCCTACAATGAGCAGTTCTTC.

The CDR3 DNA is TGTGCCAGTAGTAGAAGGGCCGACAGGCAATGGCTCTATGGCTACACCTTC. Protein product: CASSRRADRQWLYGYTF. The gene calls are TRBV19 and TRBJ1-2; TRBD1 might be the D (6 bases). This CDR3 region has 17 residues. Between the trimmed V and J ends, which lost 4 bases and 4 bases, there was a span of 22 bases. The germline V gene encodes CDR1 LNHDA and CDR2 SQIVND (reference sequence).

The chain joins TRBV7-2 to TRBJ2-7, with 11 bases aligning to TRBD2. J lost 6 bases, V lost 7 bases, and 8 bases had no gene match. Germline loops: CDR1 SGHTA, CDR2 FQGNSA. The CDR3 totals 14 residues. CDR3 nucleotides: TGTGCCAGCATCCTACTAGCGGGAGTTTCCGAGCAGTACTTC. It is translated as CASILLAGVSEQYF.

V gene TRBV10-3 combines with J gene TRBJ2-1; TRBD2 agrees at 15 bases. This CDR3 spans 21 amino acids. Germline V gives CDR1 ENHRY, CDR2 SYGVKD. Trimming at V came to 2 bases and at J to 2 bases, leaving 13 bases not matched to a gene. CDR3 sequence (DNA): TGTGCCATCAGTGAGCCTTCCGGGACTAGCGGGAGGAGGGCAGCCTACAATGAGCAGTTCTTC. Its protein product is CAISEPSGTSGRRAAYNEQFF.

The chain recombines TRBV7-9 with TRBJ2-7; 9 bases are a match to TRBD1. V lost 5 bases and J lost 5; bases outside the gene matches: 4. Germline CDR1 SEHNR, CDR2 FQNEAQ (reference sequence). This CDR3 is built from 13 residues. The CDR3 nucleotides are TGTGCCAGCAGCCGGACAGGGGACCACGAGCAGTACTTC. This translates into CASSRTGDHEQYF.